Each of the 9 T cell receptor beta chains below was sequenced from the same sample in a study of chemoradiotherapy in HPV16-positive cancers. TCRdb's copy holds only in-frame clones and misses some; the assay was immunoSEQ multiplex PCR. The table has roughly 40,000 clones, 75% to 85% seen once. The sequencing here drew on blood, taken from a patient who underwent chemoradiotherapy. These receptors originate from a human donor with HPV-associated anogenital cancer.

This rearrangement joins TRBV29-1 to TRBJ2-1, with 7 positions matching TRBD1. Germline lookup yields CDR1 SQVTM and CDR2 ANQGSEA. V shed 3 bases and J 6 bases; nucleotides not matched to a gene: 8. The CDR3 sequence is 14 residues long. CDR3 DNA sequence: TGCAGCGTTGACCAAGGGGACAGAGTCAATGAGCAGTTCTTC. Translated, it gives CSVDQGDRVNEQFF.

The CDR3: CASSLSSSGNHEQYF. Written as DNA, the CDR3 is TGTGCCAGCAGCCTTAGTTCTAGCGGGAACCACGAGCAGTACTTC. J is TRBJ2-7 and V is TRBV7-3; 9 bases are a match to TRBD2. In germline, CDR1 is SGHTA, CDR2 FQGTGA. Trimming removed 5 bases from V and 5 bases from J; junction bases left unmatched: 10. The CDR3 is 15 amino acids.

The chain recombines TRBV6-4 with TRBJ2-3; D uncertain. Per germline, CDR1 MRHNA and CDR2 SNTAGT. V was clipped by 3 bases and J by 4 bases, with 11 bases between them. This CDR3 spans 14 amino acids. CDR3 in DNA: TGTGCCAGCAGTGAGGGCACTCAGGCAGATACGCAGTATTTT. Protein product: CASSEGTQADTQYF.

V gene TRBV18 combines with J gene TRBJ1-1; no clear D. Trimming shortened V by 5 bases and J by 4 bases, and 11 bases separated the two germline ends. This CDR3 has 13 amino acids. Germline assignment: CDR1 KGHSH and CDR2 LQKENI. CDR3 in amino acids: CASSSSVPTEAFF. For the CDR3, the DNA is TGTGCCAGCTCATCATCCGTTCCCACTGAAGCTTTCTTT.

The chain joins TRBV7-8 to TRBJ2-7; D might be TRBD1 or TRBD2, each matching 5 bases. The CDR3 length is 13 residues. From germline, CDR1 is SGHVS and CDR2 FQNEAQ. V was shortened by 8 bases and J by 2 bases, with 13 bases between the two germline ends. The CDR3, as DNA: TGTGCCAGCGGCCGGGACGGTACCTACGAGCAGTACTTC. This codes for CASGRDGTYEQYF. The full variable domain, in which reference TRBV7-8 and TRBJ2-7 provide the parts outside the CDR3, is GAGVSQSPRYKVAKRGQDVALRCDPISGHVSLFWYQQALGQGPEFLTYFQNEAQLDKSGLPSDRFFAERPEGSVSTLKIQRTQQEDSAVYLCASGRDGTYEQYFGPGTRLTVT.

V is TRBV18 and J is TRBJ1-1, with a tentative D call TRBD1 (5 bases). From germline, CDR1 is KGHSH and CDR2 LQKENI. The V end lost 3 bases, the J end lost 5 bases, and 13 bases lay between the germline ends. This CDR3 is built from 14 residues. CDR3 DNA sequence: TGTGCCAGCTCACCGGGAGTGGGGCGGACTGAAGCTTTCTTT. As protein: CASSPGVGRTEAFF.

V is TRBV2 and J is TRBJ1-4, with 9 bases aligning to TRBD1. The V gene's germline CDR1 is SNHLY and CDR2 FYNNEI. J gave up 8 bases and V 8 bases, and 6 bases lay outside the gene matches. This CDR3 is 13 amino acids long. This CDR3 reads CASYRGRLEKLFF. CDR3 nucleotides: TGTGCCAGCTACAGGGGGCGCTTAGAAAAACTGTTTTTT.

CDR3 DNA sequence: TGTGCCAGCAGCCCTGTTATGTCTTGGACTGTGGAGACCCAGTACTTC. It is translated as CASSPVMSWTVETQYF. The genes are TRBV9 and TRBJ2-5, with D perhaps matching TRBD2 (5 bases). This CDR3 has 16 residues. The germline gives CDR1 SGDLS, CDR2 YYNGEE. V lost 4 bases and J lost 5, with 21 bases in between.

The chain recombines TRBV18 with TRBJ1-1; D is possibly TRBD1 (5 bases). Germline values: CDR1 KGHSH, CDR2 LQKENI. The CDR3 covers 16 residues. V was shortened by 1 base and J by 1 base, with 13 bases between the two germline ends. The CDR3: CASSPLGRGGNTEAFF. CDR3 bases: TGTGCCAGCTCACCACTGGGACGTGGAGGGAACACTGAAGCTTTCTTT.